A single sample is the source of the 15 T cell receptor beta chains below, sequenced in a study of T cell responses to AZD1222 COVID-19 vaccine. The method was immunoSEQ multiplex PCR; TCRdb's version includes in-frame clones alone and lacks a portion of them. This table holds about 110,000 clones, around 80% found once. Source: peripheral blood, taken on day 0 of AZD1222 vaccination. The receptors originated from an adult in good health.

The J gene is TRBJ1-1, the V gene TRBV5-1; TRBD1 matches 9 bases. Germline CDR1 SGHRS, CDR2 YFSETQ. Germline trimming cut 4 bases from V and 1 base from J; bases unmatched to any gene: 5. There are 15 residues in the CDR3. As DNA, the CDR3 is TGCGCCAGCAGCCGGACAGGGGACAAGAACACTGAAGCTTTCTTT. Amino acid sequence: CASSRTGDKNTEAFF.

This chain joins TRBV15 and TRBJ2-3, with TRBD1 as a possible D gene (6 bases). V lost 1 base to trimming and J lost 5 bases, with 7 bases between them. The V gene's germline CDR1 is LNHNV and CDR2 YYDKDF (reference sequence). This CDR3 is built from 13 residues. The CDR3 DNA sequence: TGTGCCACCAGCAGAGCCAGGGGAGATACGCAGTATTTT. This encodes CATSRARGDTQYF.

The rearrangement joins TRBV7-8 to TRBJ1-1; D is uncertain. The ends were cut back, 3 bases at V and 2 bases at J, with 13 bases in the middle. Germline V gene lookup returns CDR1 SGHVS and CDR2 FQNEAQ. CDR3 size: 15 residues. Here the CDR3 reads CASSFRRQINTEAFF. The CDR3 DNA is TGTGCCAGCAGCTTTCGGCGTCAGATTAACACTGAAGCTTTCTTT. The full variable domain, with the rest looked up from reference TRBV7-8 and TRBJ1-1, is GAGVSQSPRYKVAKRGQDVALRCDPISGHVSLFWYQQALGQGPEFLTYFQNEAQLDKSGLPSDRFFAERPEGSVSTLKIQRTQQEDSAVYLCASSFRRQINTEAFFGQGTRLTVV.

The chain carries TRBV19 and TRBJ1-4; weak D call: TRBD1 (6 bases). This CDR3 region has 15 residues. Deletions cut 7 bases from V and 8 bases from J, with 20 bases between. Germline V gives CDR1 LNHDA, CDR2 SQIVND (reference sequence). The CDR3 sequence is CASTLRRDIGEKLFF. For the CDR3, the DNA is TGTGCCAGTACCCTCCGTCGGGACATAGGAGAAAAACTGTTTTTT. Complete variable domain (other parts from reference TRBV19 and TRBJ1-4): DGGITQSPKYLFRKEGQNVTLSCEQNLNHDAMYWYRQDPGQGLRLIYYSQIVNDFQKGDIAEGYSVSREKKESFPLTVTSAQKNPTAFYLCASTLRRDIGEKLFFGSGTQLSVL.

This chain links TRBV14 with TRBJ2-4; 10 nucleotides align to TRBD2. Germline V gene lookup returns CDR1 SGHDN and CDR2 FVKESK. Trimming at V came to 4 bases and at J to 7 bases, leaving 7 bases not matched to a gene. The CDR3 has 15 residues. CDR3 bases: TGTGCCAGCAGCCCTTTTAGCGGGGGGCGTAACATTCAGTACTTC. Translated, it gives CASSPFSGGRNIQYF.

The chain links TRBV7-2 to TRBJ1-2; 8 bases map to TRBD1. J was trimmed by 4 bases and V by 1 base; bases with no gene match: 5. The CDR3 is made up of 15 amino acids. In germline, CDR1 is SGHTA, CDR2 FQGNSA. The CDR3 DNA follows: TGTGCCAGCAGCTTAGGGGCAGGGGGCGTCTATGGCTACACCTTC. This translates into CASSLGAGGVYGYTF.

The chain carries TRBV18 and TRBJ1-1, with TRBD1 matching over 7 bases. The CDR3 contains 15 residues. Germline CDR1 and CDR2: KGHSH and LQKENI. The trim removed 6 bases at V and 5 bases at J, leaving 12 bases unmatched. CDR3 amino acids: CASSRLQGSWTEAFF. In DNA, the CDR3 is TGTGCCAGCTCTCGATTACAGGGGAGTTGGACTGAAGCTTTCTTT.

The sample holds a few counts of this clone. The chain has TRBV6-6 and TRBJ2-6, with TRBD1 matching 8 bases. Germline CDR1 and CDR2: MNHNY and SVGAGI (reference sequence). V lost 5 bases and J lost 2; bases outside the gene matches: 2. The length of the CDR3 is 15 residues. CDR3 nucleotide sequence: TGTGCCAGCAGTACAGGGGGAGCTGGGGCCAACGTCCTGACTTTC. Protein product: CASSTGGAGANVLTF.

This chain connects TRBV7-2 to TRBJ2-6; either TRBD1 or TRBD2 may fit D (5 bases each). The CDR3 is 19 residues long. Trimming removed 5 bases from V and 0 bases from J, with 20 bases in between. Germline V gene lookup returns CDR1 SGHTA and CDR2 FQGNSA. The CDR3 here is CASSRGGQGAPSGANVLTF. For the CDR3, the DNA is TGTGCCAGCAGCCGCGGCGGGCAGGGTGCGCCCTCTGGGGCCAACGTCCTGACTTTC.

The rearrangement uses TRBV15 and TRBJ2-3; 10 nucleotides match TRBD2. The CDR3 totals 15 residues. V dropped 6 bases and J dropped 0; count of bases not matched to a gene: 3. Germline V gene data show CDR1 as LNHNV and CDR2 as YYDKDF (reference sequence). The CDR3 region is CATRDSGGSTDTQYF. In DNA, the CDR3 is TGTGCCACCAGAGATAGCGGGGGGAGCACAGATACGCAGTATTTT.

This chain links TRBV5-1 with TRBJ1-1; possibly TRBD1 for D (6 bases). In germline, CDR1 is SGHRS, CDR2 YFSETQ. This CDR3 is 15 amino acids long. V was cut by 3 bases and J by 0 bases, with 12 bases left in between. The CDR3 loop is CASSWRTALNTEAFF. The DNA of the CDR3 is TGCGCCAGCAGCTGGCGGACAGCGTTGAACACTGAAGCTTTCTTT.

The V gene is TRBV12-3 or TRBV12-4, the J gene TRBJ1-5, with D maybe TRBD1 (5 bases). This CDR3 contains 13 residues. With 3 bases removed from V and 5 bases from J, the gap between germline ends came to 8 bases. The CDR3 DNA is TGTGCCAGCAGTTTGGGCAGGGATCAGCCCCAGCATTTT. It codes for CASSLGRDQPQHF.

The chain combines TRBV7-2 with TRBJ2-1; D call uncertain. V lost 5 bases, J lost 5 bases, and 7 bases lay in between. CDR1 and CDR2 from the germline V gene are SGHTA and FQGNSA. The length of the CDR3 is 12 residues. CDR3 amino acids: CASSHVNNEQFF. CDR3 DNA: TGTGCCAGCAGCCACGTCAACAATGAGCAGTTCTTC. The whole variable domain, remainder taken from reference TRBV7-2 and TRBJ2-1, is GAGVSQSPSNKVTEKGKDVELRCDPISGHTALYWYRQSLGQGLEFLIYFQGNSAPDKSGLPSDRFSAERTGGSVSTLTIQRTQQEDSAVYLCASSHVNNEQFFGPGTRLTVL.

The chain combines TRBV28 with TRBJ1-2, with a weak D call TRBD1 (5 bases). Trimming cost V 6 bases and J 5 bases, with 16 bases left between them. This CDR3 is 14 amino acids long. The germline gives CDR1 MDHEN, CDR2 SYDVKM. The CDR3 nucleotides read TGTGCCAGCAGGGGGACGACCGAGGCTTATGGCTACACCTTC. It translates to CASRGTTEAYGYTF.

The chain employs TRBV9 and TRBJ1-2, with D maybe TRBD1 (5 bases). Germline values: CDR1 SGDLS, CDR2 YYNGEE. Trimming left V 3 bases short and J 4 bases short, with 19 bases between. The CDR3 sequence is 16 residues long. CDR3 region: CASSAAHGGRRYGYTF. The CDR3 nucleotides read TGTGCCAGCAGCGCCGCCCACGGGGGTAGGCGCTATGGCTACACCTTC. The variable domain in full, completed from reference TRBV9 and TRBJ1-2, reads DSGVTQTPKHLITATGQRVTLRCSPRSGDLSVYWYQQSLDQGLQFLIQYYNGEERAKGNILERFSAQQFPDLHSELNLSSLELGDSALYFCASSAAHGGRRYGYTFGSGTRLTVV.